These T cell receptor beta chains were read from a single sample in a study of cytomegalovirus exposure and HLA in healthy donors. The repertoire was sequenced with immunoSEQ multiplex PCR; TCRdb's copy has only in-frame clones and lacks some. In the table there are some 180,000 clones, around 80% of which are singletons. Sequencing input: PBMCs. These receptors were taken from a girl between 10 and 17 years old in good health and CMV-seropositive. Each CDR3 is given with its conserved first and last residue. The D gene is left open where the match is weak. Clone size is given for some rows only: seen once, a few or many times, or a class if the clone is expanded.

v_gene: TRBV19
j_gene: TRBJ2-4
d_gene: .
abundance: .
CDR3aa: CASSDGLAKNIQYF
CDR3nt: TGTGCCAGTAGTGATGGCCTAGCCAAAAACATTCAGTACTTC

v_gene: TRBV5-1
j_gene: TRBJ1-2
d_gene: TRBD1
abundance: .
CDR3aa: CASSLEGQANYGYTF
CDR3nt: TGCGCCAGCAGCTTGGAGGGACAGGCTAACTATGGCTACACCTTC

v_gene: TRBV5-6
j_gene: TRBJ2-7
d_gene: .
abundance: once
CDR3aa: CASSLGGRSRNEQYF
CDR3nt: TGTGCCAGCAGCTTGGGGGGCAGGTCTAGGAACGAGCAGTACTTC

v_gene: TRBV9
j_gene: TRBJ1-1
d_gene: TRBD1
abundance: .
CDR3aa: CASSVGGGLNTEAFF
CDR3nt: TGTGCCAGCAGCGTAGGAGGGGGCCTGAACACTGAAGCTTTCTTT

v_gene: TRBV5-1
j_gene: TRBJ1-2
d_gene: TRBD1
abundance: .
CDR3aa: CASGTDYGYTF
CDR3nt: TGCGCCAGCGGGACAGACTATGGCTACACCTTC

v_gene: TRBV29-1
j_gene: TRBJ2-5
d_gene: TRBD1
abundance: .
CDR3aa: CSVEPPGQGAETQYF
CDR3nt: TGCAGCGTTGAACCGCCGGGACAGGGGGCAGAGACCCAGTACTTC

v_gene: TRBV5-6
j_gene: TRBJ2-7
d_gene: TRBD2
abundance: .
CDR3aa: CASSLGVGLVYEQYF
CDR3nt: TGTGCCAGCAGCTTGGGGGTGGGACTAGTCTACGAGCAGTACTTC

v_gene: TRBV11-2
j_gene: TRBJ2-5
d_gene: .
abundance: once
CDR3aa: CASSSVFQETQYF
CDR3nt: TGTGCCAGCAGCTCAGTGTTCCAAGAGACCCAGTACTTC

v_gene: TRBV19
j_gene: TRBJ2-1
d_gene: TRBD1
abundance: .
CDR3aa: CASSIGDRGVGQFF
CDR3nt: TGTGCCAGTAGTATAGGGGACAGGGGGGTTGGGCAGTTCTTC

v_gene: TRBV6-5
j_gene: TRBJ2-7
d_gene: TRBD1
abundance: .
CDR3aa: CASSYSQGAQQYF
CDR3nt: TGTGCCAGCAGTTACTCCCAGGGGGCCCAGCAGTACTTC

v_gene: TRBV18
j_gene: TRBJ1-4
d_gene: TRBD1
abundance: .
CDR3aa: CASSPPGDSNEKLFF
CDR3nt: TGTGCCAGCTCACCACCTGGGGACAGTAATGAAAAACTGTTTTTT

v_gene: TRBV2
j_gene: TRBJ2-7
d_gene: TRBD1
abundance: .
CDR3aa: CASKVQGLYEQYF
CDR3nt: TGTGCCAGCAAGGTACAGGGGTTGTACGAGCAGTACTTC

v_gene: TRBV20-1
j_gene: TRBJ2-1
d_gene: .
abundance: .
CDR3aa: CGEEGGRQFF
CDR3nt: TGTGGGGAGGAGGGAGGACGGCAGTTCTTC

v_gene: TRBV27
j_gene: TRBJ1-1
d_gene: .
abundance: .
CDR3aa: CASSKGRTNTEAFF
CDR3nt: TGTGCCAGCAGTAAGGGGAGGACGAACACTGAAGCTTTCTTT

v_gene: TRBV7-2
j_gene: TRBJ2-7
d_gene: .
abundance: .
CDR3aa: CASMDYLRGEQYF
CDR3nt: TGTGCCAGCATGGACTACCTTCGGGGCGAGCAGTACTTC

v_gene: TRBV5-6
j_gene: TRBJ2-7
d_gene: TRBD1
abundance: once
CDR3aa: CASSLVPGTEYF
CDR3nt: TGTGCCAGCAGCTTGGTCCCCGGGACAGAGTACTTC

v_gene: TRBV27
j_gene: TRBJ2-1
d_gene: TRBD2
abundance: .
CDR3aa: CASSAGTSVNEQFF
CDR3nt: TGTGCCAGCAGTGCCGGGACTAGCGTCAATGAGCAGTTCTTC

v_gene: TRBV4-1
j_gene: TRBJ2-1
d_gene: .
abundance: .
CDR3aa: CASSQDPSASLNEQFF
CDR3nt: TGCGCCAGCAGCCAAGATCCTAGCGCAAGCCTCAATGAGCAGTTCTTC

v_gene: TRBV7-9
j_gene: TRBJ2-1
d_gene: TRBD2
abundance: .
CDR3aa: CASSFGYTSGSLHEQFF
CDR3nt: TGTGCCAGCAGCTTTGGATACACTAGCGGGAGTTTACATGAGCAGTTCTTC

v_gene: TRBV5-6
j_gene: TRBJ2-1
d_gene: TRBD1
abundance: .
CDR3aa: CASSLAAGGPYNEQFF
CDR3nt: TGTGCCAGCAGCTTGGCGGCAGGGGGCCCCTACAATGAGCAGTTCTTC

v_gene: TRBV4-1
j_gene: TRBJ2-7
d_gene: .
abundance: .
CDR3aa: CASSQVEAEGYEQYF
CDR3nt: TGCGCCAGCAGCCAAGTTGAGGCGGAGGGCTACGAGCAGTACTTC

v_gene: TRBV19
j_gene: TRBJ1-4
d_gene: .
abundance: once
CDR3aa: CASSMFRVGEKLFF
CDR3nt: TGTGCCAGTAGTATGTTCAGGGTTGGTGAAAAACTGTTTTTT

v_gene: TRBV28
j_gene: TRBJ2-3
d_gene: .
abundance: .
CDR3aa: CASRARGRATDTQYF
CDR3nt: TGTGCCAGCAGGGCTAGGGGGAGGGCGACAGATACGCAGTATTTT

v_gene: TRBV27
j_gene: TRBJ1-1
d_gene: .
abundance: .
CDR3aa: CASKSLPLYTEAFF
CDR3nt: TGTGCCAGCAAATCCCTTCCTCTGTACACTGAAGCTTTCTTT

v_gene: TRBV10-1
j_gene: TRBJ1-3
d_gene: .
abundance: .
CDR3aa: CASSAQDSGNTIYF
CDR3nt: TGCGCCAGCAGCGCCCAGGACTCTGGAAACACCATATATTTT

v_gene: TRBV5-1
j_gene: TRBJ2-7
d_gene: .
abundance: .
CDR3aa: CASSLRGLYEQYF
CDR3nt: TGCGCCAGCAGCTTGAGGGGACTCTACGAGCAGTACTTC

v_gene: TRBV4-1
j_gene: TRBJ2-7
d_gene: TRBD2
abundance: .
CDR3aa: CASSQPGGSAYEQYF
CDR3nt: TGCGCCAGCAGCCAACCGGGAGGGTCGGCCTACGAGCAGTACTTC

v_gene: TRBV6-5
j_gene: TRBJ2-7
d_gene: .
abundance: .
CDR3aa: CASSQGGLNEQYF
CDR3nt: TGTGCCAGCAGCCAGGGTGGATTGAACGAGCAGTACTTC

v_gene: TRBV19
j_gene: TRBJ1-2
d_gene: .
abundance: .
CDR3aa: CASGTQTGFNYGYTF
CDR3nt: TGTGCCAGTGGTACCCAAACAGGGTTCAACTATGGCTACACCTTC

v_gene: TRBV5-6
j_gene: TRBJ2-1
d_gene: .
abundance: .
CDR3aa: CASSSPGFGPPQSHEQFF
CDR3nt: TGTGCCAGCAGCAGCCCCGGTTTTGGGCCCCCCCAGTCACATGAGCAGTTCTTC

v_gene: TRBV5-1
j_gene: TRBJ1-2
d_gene: .
abundance: .
CDR3aa: CASSLADSVYGYTF
CDR3nt: TGCGCCAGCAGCTTGGCCGACAGCGTTTATGGCTACACCTTC